These T cell receptor beta chains were read from a single sample in a study of technical replicates of blood from several donors. Generated by immunoSEQ multiplex PCR, the TCRdb table keeps only in-frame clones and is missing some. The table shows about 97,000 clones, with about 94% occurring only once. The specimen was T cells isolated from PBMCs. These receptors all stem from a human donor in good health. CDR3s include the opening cysteine and the closing phenylalanine or tryptophan. D genes are given only for firm matches. For some rows the clone size is stated as once, few or many, or as a class when expanded; others skip it.

clone size	J gene	D gene	CDR3 length	V gene	CDR3 DNA	CDR3 protein
-	TRBJ2-5	TRBD1	15	TRBV5-1	TGCGCCAGCAGCAAGTCCCGGGACAGTACGGAGACCCAGTACTTC	CASSKSRDSTETQYF
-	TRBJ1-4	-	16	TRBV29-1	TGCAGCGTTGTTGGGAGAGGTTCCTCAACTAATGAAAAACTGTTTTTT	CSVVGRGSSTNEKLFF
-	TRBJ2-5	TRBD1	15	TRBV11-3	TGTGCCAGCAGCTTAACAGGGGTTTCCCAAGAGACCCAGTACTTC	CASSLTGVSQETQYF
-	TRBJ1-2	-	14	TRBV28	TGTGCCAGCAGTTCCAGGGTCTCTCACTATGGCTACACCTTC	CASSSRVSHYGYTF
-	TRBJ2-5	-	14	TRBV2	TGTGCCAGCAGTACGGGGGTAGTACCTGAGACCCAGTACTTC	CASSTGVVPETQYF
-	TRBJ1-3	-	15	TRBV9	TGTGCCAGCAGCCCCCAGGGTCACCCAGGAAACACCATATATTTT	CASSPQGHPGNTIYF
-	TRBJ2-5	-	14	TRBV29-1	TGCAGCGTTTTCCCAGGGTTGCACCAAGAGACCCAGTACTTC	CSVFPGLHQETQYF
-	TRBJ2-7	-	13	TRBV9	TGTGCCAGCAGCTCCTCGGACAGATACGAGCAGTACTTC	CASSSSDRYEQYF
-	TRBJ1-1	-	12	TRBV6-1	TGTGCCAGCAGTGAATACCCCCTAGCGGCTTTCTTT	CASSEYPLAAFF
-	TRBJ2-7	-	14	TRBV28	TGTGCCAGCCTCAACGCGGGTGGGAACTACGAGCAGTACTTC	CASLNAGGNYEQYF
-	TRBJ1-1	TRBD1	16	TRBV7-2	TGTGCCAGCAGCTTCTTGACAGGGGCCCTGAACACTGAAGCTTTCTTT	CASSFLTGALNTEAFF
-	TRBJ1-1	TRBD1	15	TRBV2	TGTGCCAGCAGTGGGGTGGACAGGGAGAACACTGAAGCTTTCTTT	CASSGVDRENTEAFF
-	TRBJ2-2	TRBD2	15	TRBV28	TGTGCCAGCAGTTTAGCGGGAGGGTACACCGGGGAGCTGTTTTTT	CASSLAGGYTGELFF
-	TRBJ2-5	-	18	TRBV5-1	TGCGCCAGCAGCCTTGAACTTCTGGACAGTACAATCCAAGAGACCCAGTACTTC	CASSLELLDSTIQETQYF
-	TRBJ1-3	TRBD1	17	TRBV9	TGTGCCAGCAGCGCGTCAGGGGGCACATTTGGTGGAAACACCATATATTTT	CASSASGGTFGGNTIYF
many	TRBJ2-7	-	13	TRBV29-1	TGCAGCGTTGTTATAGGGGTGCGGTACGAGCAGTACTTC	CSVVIGVRYEQYF
-	TRBJ2-1	TRBD1	15	TRBV5-4	TGTGCCAGCAGCTTGAGGGCTCTAGGGGGCGATGAGCAGTTCTTC	CASSLRALGGDEQFF
-	TRBJ2-2	-	15	TRBV5-8	TGTGCCAGCTTCCTTGAGTATTCCGGCACCGGGGAGCTGTTTTTT	CASFLEYSGTGELFF
-	TRBJ2-3	-	12	TRBV14	TGTGCCAGCAGCCAAGATGGCTATACGCAGTATTTT	CASSQDGYTQYF
-	TRBJ1-1	-	15	TRBV27	TGTGCCAGCAGTTTAAGAAGGGCGGGCGACACTGAAGCTTTCTTT	CASSLRRAGDTEAFF
-	TRBJ2-5	-	14	TRBV9	TGTGCCAGCAGCGTAGGGACAACACAAGAGACCCAGTACTTC	CASSVGTTQETQYF
-	TRBJ2-7	-	12	TRBV7-9	TGTGCCAGCAGCTTAAGGGGTTACGAGCAGTACTTC	CASSLRGYEQYF
-	TRBJ2-2	-	16	TRBV7-9	TGTGCCAGCAGCCCTCCCCTAGCGCCGAACACCGGGGAGCTGTTTTTT	CASSPPLAPNTGELFF
-	TRBJ2-4	TRBD1	15	TRBV6-5	TGTGCCAGCAGATATGAGGACGAGGGGGCCGACATTCAGTACTTC	CASRYEDEGADIQYF
-	TRBJ2-7	-	17	TRBV7-9	TGTGCCAGCAGCTTAGGGTGGACGGGGATAGGCTCCTACGAGCAGTACTTC	CASSLGWTGIGSYEQYF
-	TRBJ2-7	TRBD2	14	TRBV5-6	TGTGCCAGCAGCTTACTAGCGGCCCACTACGAGCAGTACTTC	CASSLLAAHYEQYF
-	TRBJ1-2	-	12	TRBV25-1	TGTGCCAGCAGTGTAGGGGGTTGGGGCTACACCTTC	CASSVGGWGYTF
-	TRBJ2-3	-	18	TRBV4-1	TGCGCCAGCAGCCAAGAGTTGGCTTTGGGGCCCCGCACAGATACGCAGTATTTT	CASSQELALGPRTDTQYF
-	TRBJ1-1	-	15	TRBV11-3	TGTGCCAGCAGCCCGAGGACAGCTGGAGGCACTGAAGCTTTCTTT	CASSPRTAGGTEAFF
-	TRBJ2-2	-	14	TRBV6-5	TGTGCCAGCAGTAAAGGGGCGAACACCGGGGAGCTGTTTTTT	CASSKGANTGELFF
-	TRBJ2-1	TRBD2	16	TRBV5-1	TGCGCCAGCAGCGTGGGACTAGCGGGTGGTTACAATGAGCAGTTCTTC	CASSVGLAGGYNEQFF
-	TRBJ2-1	TRBD2	15	TRBV7-2	TGTGCCAGCAGCTCCGGACTAGCGGGGTACAATGAGCAGTTCTTC	CASSSGLAGYNEQFF
-	TRBJ1-1	TRBD1	14	TRBV4-3	TGCGCCAGCAGCCAACTTACAGGGGGCACTGAAGCTTTCTTT	CASSQLTGGTEAFF
once	TRBJ2-7	-	12	TRBV12-5	TGTGCTAGTGGTTTGAGCGAAGACGAGCAGTACTTC	CASGLSEDEQYF
once	TRBJ2-5	TRBD2	15	TRBV7-2	TGTGCCAGCAGCTCCCAGGGACTAGTAGGAGAGACCCAGTACTTC	CASSSQGLVGETQYF
-	TRBJ2-5	-	14	TRBV9	TGTGCCAGCAGCCCACTCGGGGAGCGGGAGACCCAGTACTTC	CASSPLGERETQYF
-	TRBJ1-5	-	15	TRBV28	TGTGCCAGCAGTTTCGCCGGGGATGGCAATCAGCCCCAGCATTTT	CASSFAGDGNQPQHF
few	TRBJ1-1	TRBD1	12	TRBV30	TGTGCCTGGAGTTACAGGGGCACTGAAGCTTTCTTT	CAWSYRGTEAFF
-	TRBJ1-1	-	17	TRBV21-1	TGTGCCAGCAGCAAAGAAGAATGGAGGGAGGAGAACACTGAAGCTTTCTTT	CASSKEEWREENTEAFF
few	TRBJ2-1	TRBD2	15	TRBV19	TGTGCCAGTAGTAGGGAGGGACGGGCCGAGCGGGAGCAGTTCTTC	CASSREGRAEREQFF
-	TRBJ2-2	TRBD1	14	TRBV10-3	TGTGCCATCAGTGCGACAGGGTGGAGAGGGGAGCTGTTTTTT	CAISATGWRGELFF
-	TRBJ1-2	-	15	TRBV5-4	TGTGCCAGCAGCCCGGGGGGCAGGGGCTTACATGGCTACACCTTC	CASSPGGRGLHGYTF
-	TRBJ2-7	TRBD1	16	TRBV6-5	TGTGCCAGCAGTTACTCGACATGGACAGGATCCTACGAGCAGTACTTC	CASSYSTWTGSYEQYF
-	TRBJ2-7	-	14	TRBV5-8	TGTGCCAGCAGCCTAGACCCCGAACTCTACGAGCAGTACTTC	CASSLDPELYEQYF
-	TRBJ2-7	-	15	TRBV11-3	TGTGCCAGCAGCCGGGGGTACCGGGCGGCCTACGAGCAGTACTTC	CASSRGYRAAYEQYF
-	TRBJ1-5	TRBD1	16	TRBV7-8	TGTGCCAGCAGCCCAAGCGGACAGGGATGGAATCAGCCCCAGCATTTT	CASSPSGQGWNQPQHF
once	TRBJ2-7	TRBD2	17	TRBV4-3	TGCGCCAGCAGCCAAGATGAGGCGGGAGAAGATCCCTACGAGCAGTACTTC	CASSQDEAGEDPYEQYF